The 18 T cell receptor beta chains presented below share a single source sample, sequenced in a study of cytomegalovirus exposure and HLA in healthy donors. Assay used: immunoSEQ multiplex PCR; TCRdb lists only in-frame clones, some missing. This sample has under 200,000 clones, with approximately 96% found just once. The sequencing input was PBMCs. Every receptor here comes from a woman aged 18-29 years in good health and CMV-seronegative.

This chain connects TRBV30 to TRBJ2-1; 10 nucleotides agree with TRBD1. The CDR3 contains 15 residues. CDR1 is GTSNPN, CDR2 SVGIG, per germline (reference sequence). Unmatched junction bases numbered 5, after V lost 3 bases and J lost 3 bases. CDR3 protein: CAWSTDRGLYNEQFF. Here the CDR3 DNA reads TGTGCCTGGAGCACCGACAGGGGGCTCTACAATGAGCAGTTCTTC.

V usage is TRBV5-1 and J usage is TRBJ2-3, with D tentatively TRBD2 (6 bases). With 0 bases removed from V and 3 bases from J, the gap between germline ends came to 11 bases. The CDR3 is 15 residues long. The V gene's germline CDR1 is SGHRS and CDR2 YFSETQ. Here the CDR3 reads CASSLGGGWTDTQYF. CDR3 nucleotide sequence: TGCGCCAGCAGCTTGGGGGGAGGTTGGACAGATACGCAGTATTTT.

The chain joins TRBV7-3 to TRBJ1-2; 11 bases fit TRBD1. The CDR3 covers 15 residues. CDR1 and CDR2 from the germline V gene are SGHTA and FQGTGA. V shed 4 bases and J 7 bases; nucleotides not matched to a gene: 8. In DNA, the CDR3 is TGTGCCAGCAGCTCGAAGGGAGGGACAGGGGGTGGCTACACCTTC. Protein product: CASSSKGGTGGGYTF.

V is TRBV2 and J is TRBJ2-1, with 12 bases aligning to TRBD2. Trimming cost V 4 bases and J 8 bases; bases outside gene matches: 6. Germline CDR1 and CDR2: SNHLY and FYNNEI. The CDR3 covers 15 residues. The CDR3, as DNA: TGTGCCAGCAGTGCAGGACTAGCGGGGATCGATGAGCAGTTCTTC. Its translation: CASSAGLAGIDEQFF.

The CDR3 DNA reads TGTGCCAGTAGTATGACGGGCTACGAGCAGTACTTC. It encodes CASSMTGYEQYF. The chain carries TRBV19 and TRBJ2-7; D is ambiguous. Germline V gene lookup returns CDR1 LNHDA and CDR2 SQIVND (reference sequence). The CDR3 totals 12 residues. V was shortened by 3 bases and J by 3 bases, with 6 bases between the two germline ends.

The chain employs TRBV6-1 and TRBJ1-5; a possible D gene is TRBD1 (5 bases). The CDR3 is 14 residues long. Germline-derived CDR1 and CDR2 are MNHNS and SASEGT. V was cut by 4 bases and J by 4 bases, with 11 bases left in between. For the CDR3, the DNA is TGTGCCAGCAGTGTCGGAACAGGTAATCAGCCCCAGCATTTT. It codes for CASSVGTGNQPQHF.

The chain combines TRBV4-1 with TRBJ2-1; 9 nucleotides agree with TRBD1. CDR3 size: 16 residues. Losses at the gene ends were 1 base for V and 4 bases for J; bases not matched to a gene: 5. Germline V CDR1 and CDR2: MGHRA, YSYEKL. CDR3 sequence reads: CASSQAPGQGYNEQFF. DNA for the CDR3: TGCGCCAGCAGCCAAGCCCCGGGACAGGGTTACAATGAGCAGTTCTTC.

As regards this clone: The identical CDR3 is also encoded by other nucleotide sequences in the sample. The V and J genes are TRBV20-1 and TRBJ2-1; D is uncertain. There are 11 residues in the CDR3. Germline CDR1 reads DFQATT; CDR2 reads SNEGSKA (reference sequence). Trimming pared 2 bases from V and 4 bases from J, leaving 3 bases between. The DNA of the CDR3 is TGCAGTGCTAGACAGTACAATGAGCAGTTCTTC. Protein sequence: CSARQYNEQFF.

The CDR3 here is CSVPVDRVNTEAFF. The CDR3 DNA follows: TGCAGCGTTCCTGTGGACAGGGTGAACACTGAAGCTTTCTTT. The rearrangement links TRBV29-1 to TRBJ1-1; 8 bases line up with TRBD1. The V and J ends lost 5 bases and 0 bases, in that order; junction bases with no gene match: 5. The germline CDR1 and CDR2 sequences are SQVTM and ANQGSEA. The CDR3 runs to 14 residues. The full variable domain, in which reference TRBV29-1 and TRBJ1-1 provide the parts outside the CDR3, is SAVISQKPSRDICQRGTSLTIQCQVDSQVTMMFWYRQQPGQSLTLIATANQGSEATYESGFVIDKFPISRPNLTFSTLTVSNMSPEDSSIYLCSVPVDRVNTEAFFGQGTRLTVV.

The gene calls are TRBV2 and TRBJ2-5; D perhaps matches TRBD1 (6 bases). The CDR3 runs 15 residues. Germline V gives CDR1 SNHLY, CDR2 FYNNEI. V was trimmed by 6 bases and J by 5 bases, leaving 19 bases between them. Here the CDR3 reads CASSTFQTQGETQYF. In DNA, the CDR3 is TGTGCCAGCAGCACTTTCCAGACTCAGGGGGAGACCCAGTACTTC.

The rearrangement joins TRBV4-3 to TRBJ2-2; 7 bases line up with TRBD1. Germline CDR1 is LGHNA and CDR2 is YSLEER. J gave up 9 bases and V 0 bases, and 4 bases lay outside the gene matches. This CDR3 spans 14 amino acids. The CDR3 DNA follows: TGCGCCAGCAGCCAAGATGGGGACAGAAGGGAGCTGTTTTTT. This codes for CASSQDGDRRELFF.

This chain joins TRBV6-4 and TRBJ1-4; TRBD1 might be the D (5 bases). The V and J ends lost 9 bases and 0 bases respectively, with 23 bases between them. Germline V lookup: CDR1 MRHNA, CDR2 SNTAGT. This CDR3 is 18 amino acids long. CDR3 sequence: CARHMGDSLNATNEKLFF. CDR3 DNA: TGTGCCAGACACATGGGTGACAGCCTAAATGCAACTAATGAAAAACTGTTTTTT.

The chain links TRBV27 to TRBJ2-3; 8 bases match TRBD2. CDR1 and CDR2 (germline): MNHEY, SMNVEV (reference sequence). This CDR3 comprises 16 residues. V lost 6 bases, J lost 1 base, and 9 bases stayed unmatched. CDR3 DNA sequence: TGTGCCAGCAGCGGTCCCGGGACTAGGGGCACAGATACGCAGTATTTT. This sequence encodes CASSGPGTRGTDTQYF.

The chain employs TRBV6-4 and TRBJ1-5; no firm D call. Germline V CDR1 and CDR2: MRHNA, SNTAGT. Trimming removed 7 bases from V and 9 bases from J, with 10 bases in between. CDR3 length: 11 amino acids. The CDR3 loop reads CASNQGGPQHF. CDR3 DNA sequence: TGTGCCAGCAACCAAGGCGGGCCCCAGCATTTT.

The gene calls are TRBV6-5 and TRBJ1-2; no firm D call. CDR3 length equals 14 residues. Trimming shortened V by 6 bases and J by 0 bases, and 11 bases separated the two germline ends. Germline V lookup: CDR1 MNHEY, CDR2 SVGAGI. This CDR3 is CASRSWTANYGYTF. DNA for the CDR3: TGTGCCAGCAGATCGTGGACTGCTAACTATGGCTACACCTTC.

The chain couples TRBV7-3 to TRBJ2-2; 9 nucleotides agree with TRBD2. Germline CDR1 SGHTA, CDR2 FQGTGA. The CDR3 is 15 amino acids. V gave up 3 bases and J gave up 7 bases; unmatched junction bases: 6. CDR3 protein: CASSFLRGGIGELFF. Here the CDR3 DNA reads TGTGCCAGCAGCTTTTTGCGGGGGGGCATCGGGGAGCTGTTTTTT.

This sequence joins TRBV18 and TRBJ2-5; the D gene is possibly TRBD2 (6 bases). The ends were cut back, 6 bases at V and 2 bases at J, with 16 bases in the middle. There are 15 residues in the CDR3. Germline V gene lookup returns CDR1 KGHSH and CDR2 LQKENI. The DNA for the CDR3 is TGTGCCAGCTCCCCCCAATTCGGGAGTCAAGAGACCCAGTACTTC. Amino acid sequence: CASSPQFGSQETQYF.

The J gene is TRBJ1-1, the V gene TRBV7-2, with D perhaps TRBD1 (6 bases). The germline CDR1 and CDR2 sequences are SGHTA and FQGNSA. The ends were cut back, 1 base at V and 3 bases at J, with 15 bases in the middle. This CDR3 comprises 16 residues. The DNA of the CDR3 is TGTGCCAGCAGCTTAGATCCTCAGGGGCGAGACACTGAAGCTTTCTTT. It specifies CASSLDPQGRDTEAFF. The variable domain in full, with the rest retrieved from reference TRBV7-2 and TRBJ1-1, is GAGVSQSPSNKVTEKGKDVELRCDPISGHTALYWYRQSLGQGLEFLIYFQGNSAPDKSGLPSDRFSAERTGGSVSTLTIQRTQQEDSAVYLCASSLDPQGRDTEAFFGQGTRLTVV.